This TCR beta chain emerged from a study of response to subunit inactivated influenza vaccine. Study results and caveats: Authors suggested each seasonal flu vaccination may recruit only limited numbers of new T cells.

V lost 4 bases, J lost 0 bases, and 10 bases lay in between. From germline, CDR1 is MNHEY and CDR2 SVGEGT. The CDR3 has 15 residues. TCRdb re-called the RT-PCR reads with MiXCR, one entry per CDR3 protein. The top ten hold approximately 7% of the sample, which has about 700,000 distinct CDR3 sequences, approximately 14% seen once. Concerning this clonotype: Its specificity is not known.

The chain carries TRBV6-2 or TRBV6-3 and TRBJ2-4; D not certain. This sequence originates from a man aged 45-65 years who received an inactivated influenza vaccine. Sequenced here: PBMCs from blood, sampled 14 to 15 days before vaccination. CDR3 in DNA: TGTGCCAGCAGTTCAACGTCCCTAGCCAAAAACATTCAGTACTTC. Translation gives CASSSTSLAKNIQYF.